The clone carrying this T cell receptor beta chain showed up many times. Antigen: not known. The sample originates from a study of regulatory T cells in long-lasting Graves disease. Study-wide background: Patients newly diagnosed with Graves' had been on antithyroid drugs for under 3 months.

V lost 0 bases, J lost 6 bases, and 8 bases stayed unmatched. Germline CDR1 reads DFQATT; CDR2 reads SNEGSKA (reference sequence). This CDR3 has 15 residues. Stated time point: newly diagnosed GD, antithyroid drugs for less than 3 months. PBMCs provided the RNA from which the TCR library was made. Investigators prepared the TCR beta libraries by applying iRepertoire HTBI primers and Arm-PCR of CDR3 regions. Using its own MiXCR run on the multiplex PCR reads, TCRdb lists one record per CDR3 protein. The sample contains roughly 530,000 distinct CDR3 sequences, more than 15% of which appear only once. Study results and caveats: A greater number of public clonotypes (roughly 2,700) was shared by persistent patients than by new patients (around 960).

These data were likewise used in another study, on T cells in Graves' hyperthyroidism and ophthalmopathy. According to that study: Diagnosis rested on symptoms, serum thyroxine and TRAb, thyroid ultrasound, and orbital computed tomography.

The sample was peripheral blood mononuclear cells (PBMCs), taken at new diagnosis, from a patient treated with antithyroid drugs. This sequence joins TRBV20-1 and TRBJ1-5; 7 nucleotides line up with TRBD1. This sequence was found in a woman aged 40-65 years with Graves disease. CDR3 protein: CSARDFQGESQPQHF. CDR3 bases: TGCAGTGCTAGAGATTTCCAGGGGGAAAGTCAGCCCCAGCATTTT.